Listed here are 30 T cell receptor beta chains from one sample, sequenced in a study of blood T cell repertoires in COVID-19 (dated by TCRdb to 2020 to 2022). The method behind the library was the immunoSEQ multiplex PCR assay. TCRdb obtained this table from immuneACCESS and retained in-frame rearrangements with V and J assigned. These tables miss some clones; where compared with another copy, unresolved V genes account for less than half of the shortfall, and the remainder is unexplained. The table for this sample lists roughly 50,000 clones; about 90% of them were counted only once. 10% to 15% of the sample rests with the top ten. The sequencing sample was made of peripheral blood. The receptors were gathered from a man at least 80 years old with acute or convalescent COVID-19.

This chain links TRBV2 with TRBJ1-2; TRBD1 agrees at 11 bases. There are 15 residues in the CDR3. Germline CDR1 and CDR2: SNHLY and FYNNEI. V gave up 6 bases and J gave up 3 bases; unmatched junction bases: 6. The CDR3 DNA reads TGTGCCAGCAGGACCGGGACAGGGGGTTACTATGGCTACACCTTC. Its translation: CASRTGTGGYYGYTF.

The chain recombines TRBV19 with TRBJ1-1; perhaps TRBD1 as D (5 bases). The germline CDR1 and CDR2 sequences are LNHDA and SQIVND (reference sequence). The CDR3 has 14 residues. V lost 3 bases and J lost 2, with 10 bases in between. DNA of the CDR3: TGTGCCAGTAGTATCAGGGTTGGAAACACTGAAGCTTTCTTT. Residues: CASSIRVGNTEAFF. The complete variable domain, with remaining parts taken from reference TRBV19 and TRBJ1-1, reads DGGITQSPKYLFRKEGQNVTLSCEQNLNHDAMYWYRQDPGQGLRLIYYSQIVNDFQKGDIAEGYSVSREKKESFPLTVTSAQKNPTAFYLCASSIRVGNTEAFFGQGTRLTVV.

The V call is TRBV3-1 (or the pseudogene TRBV3-2), the J call TRBJ1-5; no reliable D call. This CDR3 comprises 15 residues. The V and J ends lost 1 base and 4 bases respectively, with 11 bases between them. Germline values: CDR1 LGHDT, CDR2 YNNKEL (reference sequence). The CDR3 nucleotides are TGTGCCAGCAGCCAAGGGCCGCTAGGAAATCAGCCCCAGCATTTT. As protein: CASSQGPLGNQPQHF.

The V and J genes are TRBV5-5 and TRBJ2-7; 8 bases line up with TRBD1. The CDR3 extends over 15 amino acids. Germline assignment: CDR1 SGHKS and CDR2 YYEKEE (reference sequence). Unmatched junction bases numbered 4, after V lost 0 bases and J lost 2 bases. The CDR3 is CASSLAGTGAYEQYF. The CDR3 DNA is TGTGCCAGCAGCTTGGCCGGGACAGGAGCCTACGAGCAGTACTTC.

The chain links TRBV6-1 to TRBJ2-4, with D uncertain. CDR3 length: 15 amino acids. Trimming pared 3 bases from V and 1 base from J, leaving 10 bases between. Germline V gene lookup returns CDR1 MNHNS and CDR2 SASEGT. The DNA of the CDR3 is TGTGCCAGCAGTGATCCCGGTGTGGCCAAAAACATTCAGTACTTC. Protein sequence: CASSDPGVAKNIQYF.

This rearrangement joins TRBV30 to TRBJ1-6, with a possible D match to TRBD1 (6 bases). The germline V and J ends were trimmed by 2 bases and 10 bases, with 15 bases remaining between them. CDR3 length: 14 residues. Germline CDR1 reads GTSNPN; CDR2 reads SVGIG (reference sequence). The CDR3 sequence is CAWSSLGGGSPLHF. CDR3 sequence (DNA): TGTGCCTGGAGTTCCCTCGGGGGGGGCTCACCCCTCCACTTT.

The chain is built from TRBV29-1 and TRBJ2-2; D unresolved. This CDR3 has 16 amino acids. V was shortened by 2 bases and J by 1 base, with 14 bases between the two germline ends. The germline gives CDR1 SQVTM, CDR2 ANQGSEA. CDR3 coding DNA: TGCAGCGTTGAAATTTTAGAGACATTGAACACCGGGGAGCTGTTTTTT. Encoded protein: CSVEILETLNTGELFF.

This chain uses TRBV29-1 with TRBJ2-5; D is undetermined. Germline V CDR1 and CDR2: SQVTM, ANQGSEA. CDR3 length: 12 residues. Trimming removed 6 bases from V and 0 bases from J, with 8 bases in between. DNA of the CDR3: TGCAGCGTGTCCGGTAACCAAGAGACCCAGTACTTC. It encodes CSVSGNQETQYF. The full variable domain, completed using reference TRBV29-1 and TRBJ2-5, is SAVISQKPSRDICQRGTSLTIQCQVDSQVTMMFWYRQQPGQSLTLIATANQGSEATYESGFVIDKFPISRPNLTFSTLTVSNMSPEDSSIYLCSVSGNQETQYFGPGTRLLVL.

J is TRBJ2-5 and V is TRBV15; a possible D gene is TRBD2 (7 bases). This CDR3 region has 15 residues. V lost 4 bases and J lost 7, with 19 bases in between. Per germline, CDR1 LNHNV and CDR2 YYDKDF (reference sequence). CDR3 bases: TGTGCCACCAGCACCGGGTTGGTGGGGGGGCGGACCCAGTACTTC. The encoded protein is CATSTGLVGGRTQYF.

V and J are TRBV5-6 and TRBJ1-6; weak D call: TRBD1 (6 bases). The CDR3 is 15 residues long. Germline CDR1 and CDR2: SGHDT and YYEEEE. V gave up 0 bases and J gave up 6 bases, with 10 bases separating them. CDR3 loop: CASSLGGRLNSPLHF. CDR3 nucleotide sequence: TGTGCCAGCAGCTTGGGGGGGCGGCTTAATTCACCCCTCCACTTT.

This clone was recorded once. The gene calls are TRBV6-1 and TRBJ1-2, with 9 positions matching TRBD1. Per the germline V gene, CDR1 is MNHNS and CDR2 is SASEGT. This CDR3 has 16 amino acids. V gave up 0 bases and J gave up 8 bases; unmatched junction bases: 10. The DNA of the CDR3 is TGTGCCAGCAGTGAAGCGACGGGACAGGGAGGTTGGGGCTACACCTTC. Its protein product is CASSEATGQGGWGYTF.

The CDR3 DNA follows: TGTGCCAGTAGTATTGGGGTGGGGGGACTAGCCCAAGAGACCCAGTACTTC. Amino acid sequence: CASSIGVGGLAQETQYF. The rearrangement uses TRBV19 and TRBJ2-5; 9 nucleotides line up with TRBD2. The CDR3 runs 17 residues. CDR1 is LNHDA, CDR2 SQIVND, per germline (reference sequence). The trim removed 3 bases at V and 1 base at J, leaving 9 bases unmatched.

The chain links TRBV5-1 to TRBJ2-2; TRBD2 is a possible D gene (6 bases). The CDR3 is 14 amino acids. V gave up 4 bases and J gave up 1 base, with 8 bases separating them. CDR1 is SGHRS, CDR2 YFSETQ, per germline. In DNA, the CDR3 is TGCGCCAGCAGCGCGGGACTGAACACCGGGGAGCTGTTTTTT. It encodes CASSAGLNTGELFF.

The chain has TRBV5-1 and TRBJ1-2; TRBD1 aligns across 10 bases. The germline CDR1 and CDR2 sequences are SGHRS and YFSETQ. The CDR3 spans 16 residues. J lost 5 bases, V lost 1 base, and 8 bases had no gene match. The CDR3 reads CASSLYGTGATYGYTF. The CDR3 nucleotides read TGCGCCAGCAGCTTGTACGGGACAGGGGCGACGTATGGCTACACCTTC.

V is TRBV2 and J is TRBJ1-5; TRBD1 aligns across 11 bases. The CDR3 is 17 residues long. Trimming cost V 4 bases and J 5 bases; bases outside gene matches: 10. The germline CDR1 and CDR2 sequences are SNHLY and FYNNEI. Here the CDR3 reads CASSGTGGAGDHQPQHF. As DNA, the CDR3 is TGTGCCAGCAGTGGGACAGGGGGCGCGGGGGACCATCAGCCCCAGCATTTT.

The chain employs TRBV7-9 and TRBJ2-5; 7 nucleotides align to TRBD1. The ends lost 7 bases at V and 2 bases at J; junction bases unmatched: 7. The CDR3 runs to 14 residues. Germline CDR1 reads SEHNR; CDR2 reads FQNEAQ (reference sequence). CDR3 DNA sequence: TGTGCCAGCAACCCAGGGGGATGGCAAGAGACCCAGTACTTC. Amino acids: CASNPGGWQETQYF.

The rearrangement uses TRBV3-1 (or the pseudogene TRBV3-2) and TRBJ2-2; possible D gene TRBD1, 5 bases. V was trimmed by 2 bases and J by 1 base, leaving 8 bases between them. The germline gives CDR1 LGHDT, CDR2 YNNKEL (reference sequence). This CDR3 is built from 15 residues. DNA of the CDR3: TGTGCCAGCAGCCAAAGAGACAGGAACACCGGGGAGCTGTTTTTT. Translated, it gives CASSQRDRNTGELFF.

This chain joins TRBV5-6 and TRBJ2-7, with TRBD2 matching over 16 bases. V lost 4 bases, J lost 6 bases, and 7 bases stayed unmatched. CDR3 length: 16 amino acids. Germline V gene sequence: CDR1 SGHDT, CDR2 YYEEEE. CDR3 residues: CASSKGLAGGLGEQYF. CDR3 bases: TGTGCCAGCAGCAAGGGACTAGCGGGGGGGCTGGGCGAGCAGTACTTC. Filled out from reference TRBV5-6 and TRBJ2-7, the complete variable domain reads DAGVTQSPTHLIKTRGQQVTLRCSPKSGHDTVSWYQQALGQGPQFIFQYYEEEERQRGNFPDRFSGHQFPNYSSELNVNALLLGDSALYLCASSKGLAGGLGEQYFGPGTRLTVT.

This chain joins TRBV30 and TRBJ1-1, with TRBD1 matching over 9 bases. CDR1 and CDR2 from the germline V gene are GTSNPN and SVGIG (reference sequence). This CDR3 comprises 12 residues. Germline trimming cut 3 bases from V and 8 bases from J; bases unmatched to any gene: 4. In DNA form, the CDR3 reads TGTGCCTGGAGACCGGGACAGGGAGAAGCTTTCTTT. Protein: CAWRPGQGEAFF.

The chain links TRBV19 to TRBJ1-1; D possibly corresponds to TRBD1 (6 bases). V lost 3 bases and J lost 8, with 22 bases in between. CDR3 size: 16 residues. Germline CDR1 is LNHDA and CDR2 is SQIVND (reference sequence). Here the CDR3 reads CASSMVGARGRVEAFF. CDR3 DNA: TGTGCCAGTAGTATGGTCGGGGCCAGGGGAAGGGTGGAAGCTTTCTTT. Full variable domain (remainder filled in from reference TRBV19 and TRBJ1-1): DGGITQSPKYLFRKEGQNVTLSCEQNLNHDAMYWYRQDPGQGLRLIYYSQIVNDFQKGDIAEGYSVSREKKESFPLTVTSAQKNPTAFYLCASSMVGARGRVEAFFGQGTRLTVV.

CDR3 DNA: TGTGCCAGCAGTGGGGGGGAGGTCCAAGAGACCCAGTACTTC. Amino acid sequence: CASSGGEVQETQYF. The chain couples TRBV2 to TRBJ2-5; tentative D call: TRBD2 (6 bases). V lost 4 bases, J lost 1 base, and 10 bases lay in between. There are 14 residues in the CDR3. Germline loops: CDR1 SNHLY, CDR2 FYNNEI.

The chain is built from TRBV18 and TRBJ1-2; 10 nucleotides align to TRBD1. Germline V lookup: CDR1 KGHSH, CDR2 LQKENI. The CDR3 extends over 14 amino acids. With 5 bases clipped from V and 6 bases from J, the junction kept 6 bases outside the gene matches. The DNA of the CDR3 is TGTGCCAGCTCAGGGGACAGGGGAAGGAATGGCTACACCTTC. It is translated as CASSGDRGRNGYTF.

The CDR3 DNA reads as TGTGCCAGCAGCTCCCGGGACTTTGATCAGCCCCAGCATTTT. Encoded protein: CASSSRDFDQPQHF. The chain uses TRBV9 and TRBJ1-5, with D possibly TRBD1 on 5 matching bases. Germline CDR1 SGDLS, CDR2 YYNGEE. Trimming pared 4 bases from V and 5 bases from J, leaving 13 bases between. The CDR3 loop spans 14 amino acids.

This chain links TRBV3-1 (or the pseudogene TRBV3-2) with TRBJ2-3, with 8 positions matching TRBD2. This CDR3 spans 17 amino acids. V dropped 4 bases and J dropped 3; count of bases not matched to a gene: 12. Germline loops: CDR1 LGHDT, CDR2 YNNKEL (reference sequence). The CDR3 loop is CASSRAQGLGSTDTQYF. The DNA for the CDR3 is TGTGCCAGCAGCCGCGCCCAGGGACTAGGAAGTACAGATACGCAGTATTTT.

The chain employs TRBV18 and TRBJ1-2; weak D call: TRBD1 (6 bases). CDR1 is KGHSH, CDR2 LQKENI, per germline. V lost 0 bases and J lost 4, with 9 bases in between. The CDR3 spans 14 residues. The DNA of the CDR3 is TGTGCCAGCTCACCACCCAGGGGTGGCTATGGCTACACCTTC. This gives the protein CASSPPRGGYGYTF.

This rearrangement joins TRBV18 to TRBJ1-1; D might be TRBD1 (5 bases). The CDR3 sequence is 14 residues long. Germline V lookup: CDR1 KGHSH, CDR2 LQKENI. V lost 6 bases and J lost 1, with 12 bases in between. The CDR3 reads CASSNRKGNTEAFF. CDR3 sequence (DNA): TGTGCCAGCTCCAACAGGAAGGGGAACACTGAAGCTTTCTTT. Full variable domain (missing parts from reference TRBV18 and TRBJ1-1): NAGVMQNPRHLVRRRGQEARLRCSPMKGHSHVYWYRQLPEEGLKFMVYLQKENIIDESGMPKERFSAEFPKEGPSILRIQQVVRGDSAAYFCASSNRKGNTEAFFGQGTRLTVV.

This clone was recorded once. This chain joins TRBV5-1 and TRBJ1-4, with D possibly being TRBD1 (5 bases). Between the trimmed V and J ends, which lost 0 bases and 5 bases, there was a span of 5 bases. The CDR3 extends over 13 amino acids. Germline assignment: CDR1 SGHRS and CDR2 YFSETQ. The CDR3 bases are TGCGCCAGCAGCTTGGACAGGAATGAAAAACTGTTTTTT. This gives the protein CASSLDRNEKLFF.

The chain has TRBV24-1 and TRBJ1-2, with D unresolved. Between the trimmed V and J ends, which lost 3 bases and 8 bases, there was a span of 9 bases. Germline loops: CDR1 KGHDR, CDR2 SFDVKD. The CDR3 contains 12 residues. The CDR3 reads CATSDPSGGYTF. As DNA, the CDR3 is TGTGCCACCAGTGATCCATCGGGGGGCTACACCTTC.

This chain links TRBV7-2 with TRBJ2-2, with a possible D match to TRBD2 (5 bases). Trimming took off 5 bases at V and 5 bases at J, with 12 bases between the two ends. CDR3 length: 14 amino acids. The germline CDR1 and CDR2 sequences are SGHTA and FQGNSA. Here the CDR3 reads CASSPGLGTGELFF. The CDR3 DNA is TGTGCCAGCAGCCCCGGACTGGGAACCGGGGAGCTGTTTTTT.

This chain links TRBV28 with TRBJ1-6, with TRBD1 matching over 7 bases. Germline CDR1 MDHEN, CDR2 SYDVKM. V gave up 6 bases and J gave up 6 bases; unmatched junction bases: 2. The CDR3 is 13 amino acids. The CDR3 sequence: CASSPGGNSPLHF. In nucleotides, the CDR3 is TGTGCCAGCAGCCCAGGGGGTAATTCACCCCTCCACTTT.